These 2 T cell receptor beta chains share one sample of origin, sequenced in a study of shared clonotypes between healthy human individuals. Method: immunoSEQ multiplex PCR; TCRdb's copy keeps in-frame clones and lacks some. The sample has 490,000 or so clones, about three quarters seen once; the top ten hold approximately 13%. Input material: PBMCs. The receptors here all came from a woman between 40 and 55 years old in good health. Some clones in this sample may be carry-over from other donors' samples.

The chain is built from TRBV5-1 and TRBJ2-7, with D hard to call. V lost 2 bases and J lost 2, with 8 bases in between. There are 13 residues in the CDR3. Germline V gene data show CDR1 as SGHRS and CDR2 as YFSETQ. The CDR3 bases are TGCGCCAGCAGCTTCGTCTCGCCCTACGAGCAGTACTTC. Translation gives CASSFVSPYEQYF.

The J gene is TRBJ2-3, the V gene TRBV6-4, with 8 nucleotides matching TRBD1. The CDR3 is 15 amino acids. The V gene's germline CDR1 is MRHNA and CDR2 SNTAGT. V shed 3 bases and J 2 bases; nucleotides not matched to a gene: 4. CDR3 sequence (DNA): TGTGCCAGCAGTGAAGACAGGGGTGCCACAGATACGCAGTATTTT. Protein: CASSEDRGATDTQYF.